One sample yielded the 18 T cell receptor beta chains listed below, sequenced in a study of T cell repertoires in cytomegalovirus infection. Their antigens remain unidentified. One entry per CDR3 protein, called by TCRdb with MiXCR from the reads. Of some 20,000 distinct CDR3 sequences detected, approximately 39% appear once; the ten largest clones hold around 96%. The source was CD8+ T cells from cultured PBMCs, collected from culture after CMV antigen stimulation. Receptor source: a human donor in good health (CMV status not recorded). Some clones in this sample may be carry-over from other donors' samples.

This clonotype occurred many times. The V call is TRBV5-6, the J call TRBJ1-5, with a possible D match to TRBD1 (6 bases). CDR1 SGHDT and CDR2 YYEEEE come from the germline V gene. The CDR3 totals 16 residues. The V end lost 4 bases, the J end lost 4 bases, and 18 bases lay between the germline ends. In DNA form, the CDR3 reads TGTGCCAGCAGCCTACATACCGGGACACTTAATCAGCCCCAGCATTTT. This encodes CASSLHTGTLNQPQHF.

This clonotype was detected only a few times. The chain joins TRBV12-5 to TRBJ2-5; 7 bases are a match to TRBD2. The length of the CDR3 is 17 residues. Germline V gene data show CDR1 as LGHNT and CDR2 as FRNRAP. The trim removed 4 bases at V and 2 bases at J, leaving 13 bases unmatched. In DNA form, the CDR3 reads TGTGCTAGTGGTTCGAGCGGGGCAAGCTACCGACAAGAGACCCAGTACTTC. Its protein is CASGSSGASYRQETQYF.

This clonotype turned up a few times. This rearrangement joins TRBV3-1 to TRBJ1-4; 7 bases fit TRBD1. V gave up 8 bases and J gave up 7 bases; unmatched junction bases: 7. Germline CDR1 LGHDT, CDR2 YNNKEL (reference sequence). This CDR3 spans 13 amino acids. This CDR3 reads CASSDRVGEKLFF. CDR3 nucleotide sequence: TGTGCCAGCTCCGACAGGGTGGGTGAAAAACTGTTTTTT. The variable domain in full, with the rest retrieved from reference TRBV3-1 and TRBJ1-4, is DTAVSQTPKYLVTQMGNDKSIKCEQNLGHDTMYWYKQDSKKFLKIMFSYNNKELIINETVPNRFSPKSPDKAHLNLHINSLELGDSAVYFCASSDRVGEKLFFGSGTQLSVL.

The sample holds a few counts of this clonotype. The V and J genes are TRBV6-5 and TRBJ2-2; 8 nucleotides agree with TRBD1. Germline V lookup: CDR1 MNHEY, CDR2 SVGAGI. Unmatched junction bases numbered 8, after V lost 8 bases and J lost 6 bases. The CDR3 spans 14 residues. The CDR3 region has the DNA TGTGCCAGCGGAAGGACAGGGAAGGCCGGGGAGCTGTTTTTT. This translates into CASGRTGKAGELFF.

The rearrangement uses TRBV12-3 or TRBV12-4 and TRBJ2-3, with 10 nucleotides matching TRBD2. After removal of 6 bases from V and 0 bases from J, the junction contained 12 bases not matched to a gene. The CDR3 sequence is 18 residues long. The CDR3 spells CASSPTLMTSGSTDTQYF. Written as DNA, the CDR3 is TGTGCCAGCAGCCCTACACTCATGACTAGCGGGAGCACAGATACGCAGTATTTT.

The chain has TRBV7-2 and TRBJ1-2, with D possibly matching TRBD1 (5 bases). The CDR3 has 13 amino acids. Trimming stripped 1 base from V and 7 bases from J, with 10 bases between. Germline lookup yields CDR1 SGHTA and CDR2 FQGNSA. The CDR3 is CASSLGGGSGYTF. CDR3 coding DNA: TGTGCCAGCAGCTTAGGCGGGGGGTCTGGCTACACCTTC. Together with reference TRBV7-2 and TRBJ1-2, the CDR3 gives the full variable domain: GAGVSQSPSNKVTEKGKDVELRCDPISGHTALYWYRQSLGQGLEFLIYFQGNSAPDKSGLPSDRFSAERTGGSVSTLTIQRTQQEDSAVYLCASSLGGGSGYTFGSGTRLTVV.

This clonotype was recorded at least ten times. This chain's CDR3 is CASSPTGRTQYF. CDR3 DNA: TGTGCCAGCAGTCCTACAGGGAGAACGCAGTATTTT. V and J are TRBV7-2 and TRBJ2-3, with D perhaps TRBD1 (6 bases). Per the germline V gene, CDR1 is SGHTA and CDR2 is FQGNSA. There are 12 residues in the CDR3. V gave up 6 bases and J gave up 9 bases, with 13 bases separating them.

In DNA, the CDR3 is TGTGCCAGCAGCCTGGTAGGAGGCGCTAATGAAAAACTGTTTTTT. Translated, it gives CASSLVGGANEKLFF. The genes are TRBV7-6 and TRBJ1-4, with D unresolved. Trimming shortened V by 5 bases and J by 3 bases, and 13 bases separated the two germline ends. This CDR3 spans 15 amino acids. Germline CDR1 is SGHVS and CDR2 is FNYEAQ.

This clonotype was found a few times. The rearrangement joins TRBV5-1 to TRBJ1-4, with D perhaps matching TRBD1 (5 bases). Germline V gives CDR1 SGHRS, CDR2 YFSETQ. Trimming cost V 0 bases and J 8 bases, with 14 bases left between them. This CDR3 comprises 15 residues. In DNA, the CDR3 is TGCGCCAGCAGCTTGGTAGCGGGGGAGGAGGAAAAACTGTTTTTT. Protein product: CASSLVAGEEEKLFF.

The chain is built from TRBV28 and TRBJ2-3; TRBD2 agrees at 8 bases. The CDR3 contains 13 residues. CDR1 is MDHEN and CDR2 is SYDVKM in the germline V gene. V lost 6 bases, J lost 6 bases, and 5 bases stayed unmatched. The chain's CDR3 is CASRGLAFDTQYF. In nucleotides, the CDR3 is TGTGCCAGCAGAGGACTAGCTTTTGATACGCAGTATTTT. Combining the CDR3 with reference TRBV28 and TRBJ2-3 gives the whole variable domain DVKVTQSSRYLVKRTGEKVFLECVQDMDHENMFWYRQDPGLGLRLIYFSYDVKMKEKGDIPEGYSVSREKKERFSLILESASTNQTSMYLCASRGLAFDTQYFGPGTRLTVL.

V usage is TRBV7-9 and J usage is TRBJ1-1; D ambiguous. V lost 1 base and J 7 bases, leaving 7 bases between the germline ends. There are 12 residues in the CDR3. From germline, CDR1 is SEHNR and CDR2 FQNEAQ (reference sequence). CDR3 nucleotide sequence: TGTGCCAGCAGCTTAGATCACCTTGAAGCTTTCTTT. Protein sequence: CASSLDHLEAFF.

The V call is TRBV15, the J call TRBJ1-5; D gene ambiguous. Germline V gene lookup returns CDR1 LNHNV and CDR2 YYDKDF (reference sequence). This CDR3 is built from 14 residues. The V and J ends lost 4 bases and 6 bases respectively, with 13 bases between them. In DNA, the CDR3 is TGTGCCACCAGCACCCCGACGGGCGGTCAGCCCCAGCATTTT. Protein sequence: CATSTPTGGQPQHF.

This clonotype has more than one count but fewer than ten. The chain uses TRBV28 and TRBJ2-5, with D possibly being TRBD1 (6 bases). V lost 6 bases, J lost 2 bases, and 19 bases lay in between. CDR3 length equals 16 residues. Germline-derived CDR1 and CDR2 are MDHEN and SYDVKM. In nucleotides, the CDR3 is TGTGCCAGCAGGATGACAGGCTGGCGCGGACAAGAGACCCAGTACTTC. Amino acid sequence: CASRMTGWRGQETQYF.

V usage is TRBV7-9 and J usage is TRBJ2-2; the match to TRBD2 covers 13 bases. Germline assignment: CDR1 SEHNR and CDR2 FQNEAQ (reference sequence). Germline trimming cut 4 bases from V and 10 bases from J; bases unmatched to any gene: 6. This CDR3 is 15 amino acids long. The CDR3 bases are TGTGCCAGCAGCTCGGGACTAGCGGGGACCTTGGAGCTGTTTTTT. This gives the protein CASSSGLAGTLELFF.

The chain joins TRBV7-8 to TRBJ2-2; a possible D gene is TRBD2 (5 bases). This CDR3 has 15 residues. V was shortened by 7 bases and J by 5 bases, with 17 bases between the two germline ends. Germline CDR1 SGHVS, CDR2 FQNEAQ. The CDR3 bases are TGTGCCAGCAAATCGGGGTCCTCCGGGACCGGGGAGCTGTTTTTT. This codes for CASKSGSSGTGELFF.

The rearrangement joins TRBV6-1 to TRBJ2-3, with D unresolved. Germline V gene lookup returns CDR1 MNHNS and CDR2 SASEGT. Between the trimmed V and J ends, which lost 3 bases and 5 bases, there was a span of 6 bases. The CDR3 is made up of 12 amino acids. DNA for the CDR3: TGTGCCAGCAGTGATTTCAAAGATACGCAGTATTTT. Residues: CASSDFKDTQYF.

The V call is TRBV7-6, the J call TRBJ2-7; 12 nucleotides align to TRBD1. V was clipped by 4 bases and J by 4 bases; unmatched bases: 5. Germline V gene data show CDR1 as SGHVS and CDR2 as FNYEAQ. This CDR3 region has 15 residues. This CDR3 is CASSSGTGGLYEQYF. CDR3 nucleotides: TGTGCCAGCAGCTCCGGGACAGGGGGCTTATACGAGCAGTACTTC.

The V gene is TRBV7-8, the J gene TRBJ2-4; tentatively, D is TRBD2 (7 bases). Germline CDR1 is SGHVS and CDR2 is FQNEAQ. The CDR3 runs to 14 residues. The V and J ends lost 9 bases and 9 bases respectively, with 21 bases between them. CDR3 amino acids: CASSPTGGGGIQYF. CDR3 nucleotide sequence: TGTGCCAGTTCCCCTACGGGAGGAGGGGGCATTCAGTACTTC. The whole variable domain, remainder taken from reference TRBV7-8 and TRBJ2-4, is GAGVSQSPRYKVAKRGQDVALRCDPISGHVSLFWYQQALGQGPEFLTYFQNEAQLDKSGLPSDRFFAERPEGSVSTLKIQRTQQEDSAVYLCASSPTGGGGIQYFGAGTRLSVL.